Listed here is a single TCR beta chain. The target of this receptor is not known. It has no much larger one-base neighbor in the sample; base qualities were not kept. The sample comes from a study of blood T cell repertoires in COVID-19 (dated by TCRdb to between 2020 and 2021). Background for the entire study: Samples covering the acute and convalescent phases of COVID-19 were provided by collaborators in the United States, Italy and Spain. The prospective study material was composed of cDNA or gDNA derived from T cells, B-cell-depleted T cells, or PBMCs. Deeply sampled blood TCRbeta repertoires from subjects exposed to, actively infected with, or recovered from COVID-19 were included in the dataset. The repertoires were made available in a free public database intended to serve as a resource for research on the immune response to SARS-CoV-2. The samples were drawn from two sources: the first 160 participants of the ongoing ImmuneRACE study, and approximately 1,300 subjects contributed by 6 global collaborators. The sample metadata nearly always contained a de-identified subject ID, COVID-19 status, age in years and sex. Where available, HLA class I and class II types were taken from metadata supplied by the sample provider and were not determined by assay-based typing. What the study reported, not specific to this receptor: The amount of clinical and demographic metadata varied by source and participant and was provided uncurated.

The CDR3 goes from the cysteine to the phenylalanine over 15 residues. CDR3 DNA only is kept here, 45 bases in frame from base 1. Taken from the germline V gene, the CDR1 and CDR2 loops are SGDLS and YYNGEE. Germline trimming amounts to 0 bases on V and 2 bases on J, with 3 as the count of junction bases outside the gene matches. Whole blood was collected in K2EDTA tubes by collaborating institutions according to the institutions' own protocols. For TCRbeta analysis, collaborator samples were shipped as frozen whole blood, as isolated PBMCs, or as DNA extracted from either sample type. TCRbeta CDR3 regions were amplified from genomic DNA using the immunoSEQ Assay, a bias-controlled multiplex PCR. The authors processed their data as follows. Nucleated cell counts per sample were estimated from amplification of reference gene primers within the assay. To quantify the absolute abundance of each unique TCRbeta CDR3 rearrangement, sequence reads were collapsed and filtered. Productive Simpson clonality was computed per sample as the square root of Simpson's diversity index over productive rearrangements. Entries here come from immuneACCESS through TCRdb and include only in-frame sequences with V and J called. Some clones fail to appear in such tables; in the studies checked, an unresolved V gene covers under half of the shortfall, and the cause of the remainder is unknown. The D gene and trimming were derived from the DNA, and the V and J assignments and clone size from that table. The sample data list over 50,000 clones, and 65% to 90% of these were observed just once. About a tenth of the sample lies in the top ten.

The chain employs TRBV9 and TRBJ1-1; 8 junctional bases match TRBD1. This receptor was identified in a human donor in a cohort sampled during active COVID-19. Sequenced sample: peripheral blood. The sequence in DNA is TGTGCCAGCAGCGTAGATCCAGGGGGCAACACTGAAGCTTTCTTT. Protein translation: CASSVDPGGNTEAFF.